The present entry profiles one T cell receptor (beta chain) with its context. Everyone who took part was 18 to 89 years old, and they came from about two dozen US areas. The sample belongs to a study of blood T cell repertoires in COVID-19. In the study's own analysis: Amplification with reference gene primers provided the estimates of nucleated cell counts. Assay used: immunoSEQ multiplex PCR; TCRdb lists only in-frame clones, some missing. Clonal size and the V and J genes are those of that table, whereas D and trimming came from the DNA. The sample shows approximately 230,000 clones, approximately 90% of them seen only once. The CDR3 is 14 amino acids. The V gene's germline CDR1 is SGHNT and CDR2 YYREEE (reference sequence). V trimming: 0 bases; J trimming: 8 bases; junction bases outside the gene matches: 4.

This chain links TRBV5-4 with TRBJ1-3; 8 positions match TRBD1. This sequence originates from a woman in her 30s with acute COVID-19. Sequencing was done on a sample of PBMCs or T cells enriched from blood (not recorded which). CDR3 protein: CASSLVDRGDTIYF. CDR3 nucleotides: TGTGCCAGCAGCTTGGTCGACAGGGGTGACACCATATATTTT. The variable domain in full, with the rest retrieved from reference TRBV5-4 and TRBJ1-3, is ETGVTQSPTHLIKTRGQQVTLRCSSQSGHNTVSWYQQALGQGPQFIFQYYREEENGRGNFPPRFSGLQFPNYSSELNVNALELDDSALYLCASSLVDRGDTIYFGEGSWLTVV.